This record covers a single TCR beta chain. Its antigen remains unknown. It was with 60 Vbeta and 13 Jbeta primers that the PCR ran. Only in-frame clones appear in the TCRdb table, and some are missing; sequencing was by immunoSEQ multiplex PCR. The data show about 120,000 clones, 66% seen once. The source of the sample is a study of cytomegalovirus exposure and HLA in healthy donors. Broader study findings: According to an earlier analysis, most TCR beta V segments yielded productive rearrangements about 87% or about 30% of the time. Equally common other TCR beta chains were less clonally expanded than HLA-associated ones, a later analysis found. Cytomegalovirus-associated TCR beta chains were listed, numbering 164. Most subjects had HLA-A and HLA-B alleles reportedly predicted accurately by TCR beta sequences.

Trimming removed 7 bases from V and 0 bases from J; junction bases left unmatched: 5. The CDR3 runs 14 residues. Germline CDR1 reads MNHEY; CDR2 reads SMNVEV (reference sequence). This sequence was found in a man between 18 and 35 years old in good health and CMV-seronegative. Input material: PBMCs. The chain has TRBV27 and TRBJ1-1; 7 bases are shared with TRBD1. The DNA for the CDR3 is TGTGCCAGCACTCCAGGGGGGCTGAACACTGAAGCTTTCTTT. Translating it yields CASTPGGLNTEAFF.